The present entry profiles one T cell receptor (beta chain) with its context. Its antigen is currently unknown. This sample was taken from a study of PD-L1 blockade in urothelial cancer. Study details: The year 2014 saw patients start atezolizumab, 1,200 mg intravenously every 3 weeks. Median T cell yield per blood sample was over 140,000 cells. Points from the study as a whole: Expansion of tumor-associated blood clones at 3 weeks was greater in durable-benefit patients.

Templates that were synthetic TCR analogs were spiked into each PCR. The repertoire was sequenced with immunoSEQ multiplex PCR; TCRdb's copy has only in-frame clones and lacks some. The sample includes 75,000 to 90,000 clones, over 80% of them seen just once. This TCR came from a man aged 65 to 79 with urothelial cancer. The sequencing used PBMCs, collected around atezolizumab (anti-PD-L1) treatment.

The CDR3 DNA sequence: TGTGCCTGGGGGACAGGGGGAGGATCACCCCTCCACTTT. It encodes CAWGTGGGSPLHF. The rearrangement uses TRBV30 and TRBJ1-6; 11 bases agree with TRBD1. Trimming at V came to 5 bases and at J to 10 bases, leaving 4 bases not matched to a gene. Germline V gene data show CDR1 as GTSNPN and CDR2 as SVGIG (reference sequence). The CDR3 is made up of 13 amino acids.